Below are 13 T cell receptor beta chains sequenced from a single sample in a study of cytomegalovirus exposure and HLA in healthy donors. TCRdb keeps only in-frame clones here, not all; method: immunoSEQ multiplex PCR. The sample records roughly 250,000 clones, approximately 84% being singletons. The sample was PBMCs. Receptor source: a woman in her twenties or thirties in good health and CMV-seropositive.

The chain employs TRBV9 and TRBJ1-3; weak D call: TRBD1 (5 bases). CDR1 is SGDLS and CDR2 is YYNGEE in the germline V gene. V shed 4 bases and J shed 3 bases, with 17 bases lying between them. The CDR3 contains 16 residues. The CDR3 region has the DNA TGTGCCAGCAGCCCCGGTCCCCAGGGTGGTGGAAACACCATATATTTT. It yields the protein CASSPGPQGGGNTIYF.

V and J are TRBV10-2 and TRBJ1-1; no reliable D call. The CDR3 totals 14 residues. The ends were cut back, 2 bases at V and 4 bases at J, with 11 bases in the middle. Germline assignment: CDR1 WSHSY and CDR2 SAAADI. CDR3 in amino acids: CASSELREGTEAFF. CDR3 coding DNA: TGCGCCAGCAGTGAGCTGCGGGAGGGCACTGAAGCTTTCTTT.

Here the CDR3 reads CASGQGALMNTEAFF. Here the CDR3 DNA reads TGTGCCTCGGGACAGGGAGCCCTCATGAACACTGAAGCTTTCTTT. The chain employs TRBV30 and TRBJ1-1, with 9 bases lining up with TRBD1. The CDR3 is made up of 15 amino acids. CDR1 and CDR2 from the germline V gene are GTSNPN and SVGIG (reference sequence). J gave up 0 bases and V 7 bases, and 9 bases lay outside the gene matches.

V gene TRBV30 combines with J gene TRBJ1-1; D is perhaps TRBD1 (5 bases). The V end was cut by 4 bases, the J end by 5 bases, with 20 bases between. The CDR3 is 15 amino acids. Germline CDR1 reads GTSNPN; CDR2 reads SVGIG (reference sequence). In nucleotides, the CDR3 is TGTGCCTGGACCATACCCGGACGGGGGGGAACTGAAGCTTTCTTT. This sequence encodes CAWTIPGRGGTEAFF.

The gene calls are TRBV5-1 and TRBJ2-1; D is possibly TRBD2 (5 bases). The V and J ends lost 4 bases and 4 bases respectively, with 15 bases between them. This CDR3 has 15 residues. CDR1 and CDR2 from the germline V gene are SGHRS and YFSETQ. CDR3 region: CASSAPPGEYNEQFF. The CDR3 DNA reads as TGCGCCAGCAGCGCTCCTCCCGGGGAGTACAATGAGCAGTTCTTC. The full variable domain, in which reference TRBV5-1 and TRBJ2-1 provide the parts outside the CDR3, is KAGVTQTPRYLIKTRGQQVTLSCSPISGHRSVSWYQQTPGQGLQFLFEYFSETQRNKGNFPGRFSGRQFSNSRSEMNVSTLELGDSALYLCASSAPPGEYNEQFFGPGTRLTVL.

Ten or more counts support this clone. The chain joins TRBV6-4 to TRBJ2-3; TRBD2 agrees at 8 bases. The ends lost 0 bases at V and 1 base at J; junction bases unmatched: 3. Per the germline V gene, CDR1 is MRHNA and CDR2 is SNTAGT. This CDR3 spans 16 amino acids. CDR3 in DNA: TGTGCCAGCAGTGACTCGCTAGCGGGTGGCACAGATACGCAGTATTTT. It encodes CASSDSLAGGTDTQYF.

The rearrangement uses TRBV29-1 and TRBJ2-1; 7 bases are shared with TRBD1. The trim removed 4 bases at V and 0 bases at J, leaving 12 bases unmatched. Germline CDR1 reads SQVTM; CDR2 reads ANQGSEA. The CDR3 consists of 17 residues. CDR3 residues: CSVGGTVRESSYNEQFF. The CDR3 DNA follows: TGCAGCGTTGGTGGGACAGTCCGCGAAAGCTCCTACAATGAGCAGTTCTTC.

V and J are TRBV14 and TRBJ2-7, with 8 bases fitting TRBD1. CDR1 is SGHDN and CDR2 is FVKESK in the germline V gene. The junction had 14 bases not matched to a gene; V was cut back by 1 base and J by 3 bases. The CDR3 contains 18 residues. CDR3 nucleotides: TGTGCCAGCAGCCAAGCCCCCTCTTGGGGACAGGCCCTCTACGAGCAGTACTTC. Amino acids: CASSQAPSWGQALYEQYF.

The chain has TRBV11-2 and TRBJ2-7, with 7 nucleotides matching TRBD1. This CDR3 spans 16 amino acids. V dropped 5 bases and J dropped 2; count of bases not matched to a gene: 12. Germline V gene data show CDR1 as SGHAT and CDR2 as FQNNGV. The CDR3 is CASSPDSDRMTYEQYF. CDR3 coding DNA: TGTGCCAGCAGCCCAGACTCGGACAGGATGACCTACGAGCAGTACTTC.

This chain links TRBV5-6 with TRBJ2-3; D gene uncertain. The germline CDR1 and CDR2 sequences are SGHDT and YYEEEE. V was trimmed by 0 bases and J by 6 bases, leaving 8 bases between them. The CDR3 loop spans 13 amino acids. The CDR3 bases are TGTGCCAGCAGCTTGGCCAAGAGGGATACGCAGTATTTT. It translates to CASSLAKRDTQYF.

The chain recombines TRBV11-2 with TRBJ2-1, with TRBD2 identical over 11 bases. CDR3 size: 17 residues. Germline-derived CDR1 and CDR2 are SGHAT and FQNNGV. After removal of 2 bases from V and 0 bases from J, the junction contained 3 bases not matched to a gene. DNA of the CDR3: TGTGCCAGCAGCTTATCTAGCGGGAGGAGCTCCTACAATGAGCAGTTCTTC. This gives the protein CASSLSSGRSSYNEQFF.

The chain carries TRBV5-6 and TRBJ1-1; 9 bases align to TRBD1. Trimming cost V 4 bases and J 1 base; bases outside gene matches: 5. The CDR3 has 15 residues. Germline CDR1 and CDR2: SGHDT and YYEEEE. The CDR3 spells CASSGNRGRNTEAFF. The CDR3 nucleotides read TGTGCCAGCAGCGGCAACAGGGGGCGGAACACTGAAGCTTTCTTT.

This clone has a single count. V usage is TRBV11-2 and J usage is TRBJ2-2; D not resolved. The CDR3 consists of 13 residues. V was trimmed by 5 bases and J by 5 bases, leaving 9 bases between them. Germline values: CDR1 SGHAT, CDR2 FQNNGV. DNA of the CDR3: TGTGCCAGCAGCCCCTTCGTTACCGGGGAGCTGTTTTTT. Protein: CASSPFVTGELFF.